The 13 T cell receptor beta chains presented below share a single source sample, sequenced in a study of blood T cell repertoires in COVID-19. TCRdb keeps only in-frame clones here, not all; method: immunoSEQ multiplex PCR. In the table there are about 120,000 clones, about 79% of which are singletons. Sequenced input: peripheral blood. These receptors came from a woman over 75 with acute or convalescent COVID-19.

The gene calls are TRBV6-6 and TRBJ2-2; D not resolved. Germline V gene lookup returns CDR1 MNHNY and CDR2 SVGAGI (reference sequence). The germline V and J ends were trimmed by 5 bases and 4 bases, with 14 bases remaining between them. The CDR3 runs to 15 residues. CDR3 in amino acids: CASSPDIQFTGELFF. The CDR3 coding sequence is TGTGCCAGCAGTCCCGACATCCAGTTCACCGGGGAGCTGTTTTTT.

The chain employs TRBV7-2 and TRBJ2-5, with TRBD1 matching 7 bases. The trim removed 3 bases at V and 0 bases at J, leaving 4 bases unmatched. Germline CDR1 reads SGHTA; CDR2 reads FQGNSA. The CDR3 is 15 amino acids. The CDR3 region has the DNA TGTGCCAGCAGCTTTGCTGGGACAGACCAAGAGACCCAGTACTTC. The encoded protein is CASSFAGTDQETQYF. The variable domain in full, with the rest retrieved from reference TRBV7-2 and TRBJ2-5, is GAGVSQSPSNKVTEKGKDVELRCDPISGHTALYWYRQSLGQGLEFLIYFQGNSAPDKSGLPSDRFSAERTGGSVSTLTIQRTQQEDSAVYLCASSFAGTDQETQYFGPGTRLLVL.

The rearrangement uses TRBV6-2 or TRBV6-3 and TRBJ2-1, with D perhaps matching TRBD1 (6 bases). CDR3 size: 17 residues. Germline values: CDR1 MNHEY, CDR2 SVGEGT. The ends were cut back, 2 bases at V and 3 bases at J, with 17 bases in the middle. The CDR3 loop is CASSYPPDRFFYNEQFF. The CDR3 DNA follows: TGTGCCAGCAGTTACCCCCCCGACAGGTTTTTCTACAATGAGCAGTTCTTC.

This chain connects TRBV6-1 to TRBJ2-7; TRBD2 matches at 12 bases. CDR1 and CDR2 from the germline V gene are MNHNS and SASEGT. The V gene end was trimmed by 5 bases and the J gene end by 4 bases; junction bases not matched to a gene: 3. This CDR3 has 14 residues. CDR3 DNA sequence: TGTGCCAGCAGTCGGACTAGCGGGAATTACGAGCAGTACTTC. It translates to CASSRTSGNYEQYF.

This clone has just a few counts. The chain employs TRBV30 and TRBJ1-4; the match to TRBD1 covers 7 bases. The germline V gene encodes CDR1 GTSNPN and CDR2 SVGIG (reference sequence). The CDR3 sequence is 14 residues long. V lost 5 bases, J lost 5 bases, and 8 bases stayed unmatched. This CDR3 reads CAWRQGEGNEKLFF. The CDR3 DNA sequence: TGTGCCTGGCGACAGGGTGAGGGGAATGAAAAACTGTTTTTT.

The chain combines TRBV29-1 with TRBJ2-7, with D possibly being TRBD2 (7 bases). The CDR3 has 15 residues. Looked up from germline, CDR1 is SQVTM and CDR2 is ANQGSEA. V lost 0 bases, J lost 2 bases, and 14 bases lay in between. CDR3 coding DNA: TGCAGCGTTGAAGAGAGGGGGGGCGGGACCTACGAGCAGTACTTC. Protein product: CSVEERGGGTYEQYF.

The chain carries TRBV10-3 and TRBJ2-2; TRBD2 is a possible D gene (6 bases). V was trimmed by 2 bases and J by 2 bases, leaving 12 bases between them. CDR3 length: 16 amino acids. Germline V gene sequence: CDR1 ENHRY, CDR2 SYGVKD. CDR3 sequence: CAISEVSGTNTGELFF. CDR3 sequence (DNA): TGTGCCATCAGTGAGGTCTCAGGGACTAACACCGGGGAGCTGTTTTTT.

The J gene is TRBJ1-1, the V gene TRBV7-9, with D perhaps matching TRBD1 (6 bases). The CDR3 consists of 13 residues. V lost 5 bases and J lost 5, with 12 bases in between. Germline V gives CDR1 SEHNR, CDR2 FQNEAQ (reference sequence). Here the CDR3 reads CASSAFQGTEAFF. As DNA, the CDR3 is TGTGCCAGCAGCGCGTTCCAGGGGACTGAAGCTTTCTTT.

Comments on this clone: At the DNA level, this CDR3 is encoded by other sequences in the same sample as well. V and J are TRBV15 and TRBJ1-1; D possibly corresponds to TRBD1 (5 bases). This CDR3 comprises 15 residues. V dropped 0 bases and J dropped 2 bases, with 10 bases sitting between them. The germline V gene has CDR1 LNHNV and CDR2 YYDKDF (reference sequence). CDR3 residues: CATSRDPQGNTEAFF. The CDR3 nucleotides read TGTGCCACCAGCAGAGACCCCCAGGGAAACACTGAAGCTTTCTTT.

DNA of the CDR3: TGTGCCAGCAGCCTGTCGACTAGCGGGAGTAGCTACGAGCAGTACTTC. Residues: CASSLSTSGSSYEQYF. The V gene is TRBV4-2, the J gene TRBJ2-7; 12 bases line up with TRBD2. J lost 3 bases, V lost 4 bases, and 7 bases had no gene match. Germline CDR1 reads LGHNA; CDR2 reads YNFKEQ. The CDR3 extends over 16 amino acids.

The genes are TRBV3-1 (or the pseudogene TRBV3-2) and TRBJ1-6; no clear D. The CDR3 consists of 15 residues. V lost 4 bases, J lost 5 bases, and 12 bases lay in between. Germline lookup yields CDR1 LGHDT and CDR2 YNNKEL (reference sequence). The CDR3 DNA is TGTGCCAGCAGCCCTTTGAGGACTGATAATTCACCCCTCCACTTT. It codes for CASSPLRTDNSPLHF.

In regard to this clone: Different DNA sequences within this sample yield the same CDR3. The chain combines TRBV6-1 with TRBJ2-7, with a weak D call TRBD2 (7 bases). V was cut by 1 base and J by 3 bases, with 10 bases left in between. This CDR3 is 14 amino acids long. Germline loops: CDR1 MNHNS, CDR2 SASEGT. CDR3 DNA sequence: TGTGCCAGCAGTGAAGGGGGAGGGGGCTACGAGCAGTACTTC. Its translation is CASSEGGGGYEQYF.

The CDR3 spells CAWSVPDRASPLHF. CDR3 nucleotides: TGTGCCTGGAGTGTCCCGGACAGGGCTTCACCCCTCCACTTT. The chain couples TRBV30 to TRBJ1-6; 8 nucleotides match TRBD1. The CDR3 loop spans 14 amino acids. Germline V gives CDR1 GTSNPN, CDR2 SVGIG (reference sequence). After removal of 0 bases from V and 9 bases from J, the junction contained 4 bases not matched to a gene.